Shown below are 18 T cell receptor beta chains from a single sample sequenced in a study of hypomethylating agent response in myelodysplastic syndrome. Assay: immunoSEQ multiplex PCR; the TCRdb copy retains only in-frame clones and omits some. The table includes thousands of clones, over 75% detected once. Here the sequenced sample was bone marrow, taken before or after starting hypomethylating agent treatment for myelodysplastic syndrome (not recorded which). These receptors originate from a human donor with myelodysplastic syndrome.

The chain links TRBV10-3 to TRBJ1-2; weak D call: TRBD1 (6 bases). The CDR3 runs to 13 residues. Germline V lookup: CDR1 ENHRY, CDR2 SYGVKD. V dropped 6 bases and J dropped 8 bases, with 16 bases sitting between them. The CDR3 reads CAIRDSLSGGYTF. The CDR3 DNA reads TGTGCCATCAGGGACAGCCTCTCTGGAGGCTACACCTTC.

The chain's CDR3 is CASGAGRYNEQFF. CDR3 nucleotide sequence: TGTGCTAGTGGCGCGGGACGCTACAATGAGCAGTTCTTC. The V gene is TRBV12-5, the J gene TRBJ2-1; a weak D match, TRBD2 (6 bases). The germline V gene has CDR1 LGHNT and CDR2 FRNRAP. V was cut by 6 bases and J by 3 bases, with 9 bases left in between. The CDR3 covers 13 residues.

V and J are TRBV28 and TRBJ1-1; D is unclear. V shed 5 bases and J shed 0 bases, with 16 bases lying between them. CDR1 MDHEN and CDR2 SYDVKM come from the germline V gene. The CDR3 runs to 16 residues. This CDR3 is CASSANTANMNTEAFF. In DNA, the CDR3 is TGTGCCAGCAGTGCCAACACGGCTAACATGAACACTGAAGCTTTCTTT.

The chain couples TRBV2 to TRBJ2-1; the D gene is possibly TRBD2 (6 bases). CDR1 and CDR2 from the germline V gene are SNHLY and FYNNEI. CDR3 size: 14 residues. The V and J ends lost 4 bases and 12 bases respectively, with 19 bases between them. The CDR3: CASSAGTPRTGQFF. DNA for the CDR3: TGTGCCAGCAGTGCCGGGACTCCGCGGACGGGGCAGTTCTTC. Using reference TRBV2 and TRBJ2-1 for the parts outside the CDR3, the full variable domain is EPEVTQTPSHQVTQMGQEVILRCVPISNHLYFYWYRQILGQKVEFLVSFYNNEISEKSEIFDDQFSVERPDGSNFTLKIRSTKLEDSAMYFCASSAGTPRTGQFFGPGTRLTVL.

The V and J genes are TRBV11-1 and TRBJ2-5; D unresolved. Deletions cut 0 bases from V and 5 bases from J, with 10 bases between. The CDR3 runs 14 residues. CDR1 is SGHAT, CDR2 FQDESV, per germline (reference sequence). CDR3 sequence reads: CASSLAGERETQYF. In DNA, the CDR3 is TGTGCCAGCAGCTTAGCTGGCGAAAGGGAGACCCAGTACTTC. The variable domain in full, completed from reference TRBV11-1 and TRBJ2-5, reads EAEVAQSPRYKITEKSQAVAFWCDPISGHATLYWYRQILGQGPELLVQFQDESVVDDSQLPKDRFSAERLKGVDSTLKIQPAELGDSAMYLCASSLAGERETQYFGPGTRLLVL.

The chain is built from TRBV6-1 and TRBJ2-7; no clear D gene. The ends were cut back, 6 bases at V and 1 base at J, with 7 bases in the middle. Germline CDR1 reads MNHNS; CDR2 reads SASEGT. CDR3 length equals 12 residues. The CDR3 loop reads CASRGISYEQYF. CDR3 nucleotide sequence: TGTGCCAGCAGAGGTATTTCCTACGAGCAGTACTTC.

This chain joins TRBV7-3 and TRBJ2-3; D remains unclear. This CDR3 is built from 13 residues. Looked up from germline, CDR1 is SGHTA and CDR2 is FQGTGA. Between the trimmed V and J ends, which lost 1 base and 3 bases, there was a span of 5 bases. The CDR3 protein is CASSLSMTDTQYF. In nucleotides, the CDR3 is TGTGCCAGCAGCTTAAGTATGACAGATACGCAGTATTTT.

The chain is built from TRBV7-8 and TRBJ2-1; D perhaps matches TRBD2 (5 bases). V lost 5 bases, J lost 3 bases, and 17 bases lay in between. This CDR3 comprises 16 residues. The germline gives CDR1 SGHVS, CDR2 FQNEAQ. The DNA for the CDR3 is TGTGCCAGCAGCAAACCGGGGTCATTTTTCTACAATGAGCAGTTCTTC. This gives the protein CASSKPGSFFYNEQFF. Full variable domain (missing parts from reference TRBV7-8 and TRBJ2-1): GAGVSQSPRYKVAKRGQDVALRCDPISGHVSLFWYQQALGQGPEFLTYFQNEAQLDKSGLPSDRFFAERPEGSVSTLKIQRTQQEDSAVYLCASSKPGSFFYNEQFFGPGTRLTVL.

This clone occurred once. The chain links TRBV6-1 to TRBJ2-7, with 11 bases that match TRBD2. Germline CDR1 MNHNS, CDR2 SASEGT. The CDR3 spans 14 residues. Trimming at V came to 0 bases and at J to 6 bases, leaving 1 base not matched to a gene. The CDR3 DNA follows: TGTGCCAGCAGTGAAGCTAGCGGGGGGGCCGAGCAGTACTTC. Translated, it gives CASSEASGGAEQYF.

This clone was seen just once. The rearrangement joins TRBV28 to TRBJ1-2; no definite D call. Germline lookup yields CDR1 MDHEN and CDR2 SYDVKM. V lost 4 bases, J lost 4 bases, and 16 bases lay in between. CDR3 length: 15 residues. For the CDR3, the DNA is TGTGCCAGCAGTTCCACCTCACGTCTCGCCTATGGCTACACCTTC. This gives the protein CASSSTSRLAYGYTF.

Only one count was recorded for this clone. The genes are TRBV5-4 and TRBJ2-1; 7 bases line up with TRBD1. This CDR3 region has 14 residues. V trimming: 4 bases; J trimming: 3 bases; junction bases outside the gene matches: 4. Germline V gene data show CDR1 as SGHNT and CDR2 as YYREEE (reference sequence). CDR3 amino acids: CASSSRDSYNEQFF. For the CDR3, the DNA is TGTGCCAGCAGCAGCCGGGACAGCTACAATGAGCAGTTCTTC.

This chain uses TRBV19 with TRBJ2-1, with a possible D match to TRBD1 (6 bases). Per the germline V gene, CDR1 is LNHDA and CDR2 is SQIVND (reference sequence). The CDR3 totals 13 residues. V was clipped by 1 base and J by 7 bases, with 8 bases between them. The CDR3 protein is CASSIGGLNEQFF. CDR3 coding DNA: TGTGCCAGTAGTATAGGGGGGCTAAATGAGCAGTTCTTC.

DNA of the CDR3: TGTGCCAGCAGGACACAGGGGGCGAACTATGGCTACACCTTC. This codes for CASRTQGANYGYTF. The J gene is TRBJ1-2, the V gene TRBV27; 9 nucleotides agree with TRBD1. CDR1 and CDR2 from the germline V gene are MNHEY and SMNVEV (reference sequence). The CDR3 runs to 14 residues. The J segment lost 2 bases and the V segment lost 6 bases, leaving 4 bases of the junction unmatched.

The V and J genes are TRBV28 and TRBJ1-5; TRBD1 matches at 8 bases. After removal of 4 bases from V and 0 bases from J, the junction contained 8 bases not matched to a gene. Germline V gene data show CDR1 as MDHEN and CDR2 as SYDVKM. This CDR3 has 17 amino acids. The CDR3, as DNA: TGTGCCAGCAGTTCAGGAAGACAGGGGTCTAGCAATCAGCCCCAGCATTTT. Translation gives CASSSGRQGSSNQPQHF. Looking up the rest from reference TRBV28 and TRBJ1-5 gives the full variable domain: DVKVTQSSRYLVKRTGEKVFLECVQDMDHENMFWYRQDPGLGLRLIYFSYDVKMKEKGDIPEGYSVSREKKERFSLILESASTNQTSMYLCASSSGRQGSSNQPQHFGDGTRLSIL.

The chain is built from TRBV6-5 and TRBJ1-2; weak D call: TRBD1 (5 bases). The CDR3 has 14 amino acids. Between the trimmed V and J ends, which lost 11 bases and 5 bases, there was a span of 21 bases. From germline, CDR1 is MNHEY and CDR2 SVGAGI. The CDR3 spells CAPDGWDRNYGYTF. The CDR3 bases are TGTGCCCCTGACGGCTGGGACCGAAATTATGGCTACACCTTC.

The chain couples TRBV10-3 to TRBJ1-1, with TRBD1 identical over 8 bases. This CDR3 spans 15 amino acids. V gave up 0 bases and J gave up 7 bases; unmatched junction bases: 7. Germline V gene data show CDR1 as ENHRY and CDR2 as SYGVKD. CDR3 coding DNA: TGTGCCATCAGTGAGTCGGTCGGGGGGACAGGTGAAGCTTTCTTT. Protein sequence: CAISESVGGTGEAFF.

This clone has more than one count but fewer than ten. V is TRBV27 and J is TRBJ1-5; 7 nucleotides agree with TRBD1. This CDR3 has 12 residues. Germline V lookup: CDR1 MNHEY, CDR2 SMNVEV (reference sequence). With V trimmed by 8 bases and J by 6 bases, 4 bases remained unmatched. The DNA for the CDR3 is TGTGCCAGCGCACAGGGGTCTCAGCCCCAGCATTTT. Translating it yields CASAQGSQPQHF.

This chain connects TRBV4-1 to TRBJ1-4; tentatively, D is TRBD1 (5 bases). The CDR3 extends over 15 amino acids. Trimming left V 5 bases short and J 6 bases short, with 16 bases between. Germline V lookup: CDR1 MGHRA, CDR2 YSYEKL. In DNA, the CDR3 is TGCGCCAGCAGCGGACATGGAGGGGCGGATGAAAAACTGTTTTTT. This translates into CASSGHGGADEKLFF.